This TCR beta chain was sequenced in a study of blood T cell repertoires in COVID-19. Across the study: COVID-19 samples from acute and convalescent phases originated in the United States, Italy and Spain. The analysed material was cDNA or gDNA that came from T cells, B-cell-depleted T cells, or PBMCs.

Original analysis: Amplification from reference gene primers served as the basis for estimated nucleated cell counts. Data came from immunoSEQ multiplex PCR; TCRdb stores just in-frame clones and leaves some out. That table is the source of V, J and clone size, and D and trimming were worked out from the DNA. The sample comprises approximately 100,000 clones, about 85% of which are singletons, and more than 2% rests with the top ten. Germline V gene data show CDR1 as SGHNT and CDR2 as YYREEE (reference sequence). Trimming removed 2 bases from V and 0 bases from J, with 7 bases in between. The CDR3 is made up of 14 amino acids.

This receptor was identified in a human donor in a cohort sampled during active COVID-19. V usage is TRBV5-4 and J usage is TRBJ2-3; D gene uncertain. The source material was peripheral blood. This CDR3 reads CASSFQESTDTQYF. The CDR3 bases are TGTGCCAGCAGCTTCCAAGAGAGCACAGATACGCAGTATTTT.